The 30 T cell receptor beta chains presented below share a single source sample, sequenced in a study of T cells in Graves' hyperthyroidism and ophthalmopathy. It was RNA transcripts that yielded the amplified TCR beta CDR3 regions. TCR CDR3 underwent first-round RT-PCR with the HTBI primer set. One entry per CDR3 protein results from TCRdb running MiXCR on the multiplex PCR reads. The repertoire holds nearly 750,000 distinct CDR3 sequences, with roughly 32% as singletons. The sequencing sample was made of blood. These receptors originate from a woman aged 40 to 50 with Graves' hyperthyroidism.

The CDR3 is CASRSKGDGNTIYF. CDR3 coding DNA: TGTGCCAGCAGATCTAAAGGGGACGGAAACACCATATATTTT. The V gene is TRBV5-6, the J gene TRBJ1-3, with D possibly matching TRBD1 (5 bases). Germline-derived CDR1 and CDR2 are SGHDT and YYEEEE. The germline V and J ends were trimmed by 5 bases and 4 bases, with 13 bases remaining between them. There are 14 residues in the CDR3. Full variable domain (rest looked up from reference TRBV5-6 and TRBJ1-3): DAGVTQSPTHLIKTRGQQVTLRCSPKSGHDTVSWYQQALGQGPQFIFQYYEEEERQRGNFPDRFSGHQFPNYSSELNVNALLLGDSALYLCASRSKGDGNTIYFGEGSWLTVV.

This clonotype has at least ten counts. This chain connects TRBV19 to TRBJ1-3; D gene uncertain. Trimming removed 8 bases at V and 0 bases at J, with 8 bases between. Germline CDR1 and CDR2: LNHDA and SQIVND (reference sequence). This CDR3 comprises 13 residues. The CDR3 nucleotides are TGTGCCAGTGGAGAGATCTCTGGAAACACCATATATTTT. Protein: CASGEISGNTIYF.

CDR3 protein: CSARDGFNEQFF. As DNA, the CDR3 is TGCAGTGCTAGAGATGGCTTCAATGAGCAGTTCTTC. The chain couples TRBV20-1 to TRBJ2-7, with D unclear. The J call may not be correct, given that the DNA end is closer to TRBJ2-1. Germline CDR1 DFQATT, CDR2 SNEGSKA (reference sequence). This CDR3 has 12 amino acids.

This clonotype was counted at least ten times. The chain is built from TRBV5-5 and TRBJ1-1; tentative D call: TRBD1 (5 bases). Trimming took off 3 bases at V and 1 base at J, with 7 bases between the two ends. The CDR3 loop spans 13 amino acids. Looked up from germline, CDR1 is SGHKS and CDR2 is YYEKEE (reference sequence). The CDR3 nucleotides read TGTGCCAGCAGCTGGGGGACGAACACTGAAGCTTTCTTT. The encoded protein is CASSWGTNTEAFF.

The rearrangement links TRBV29-1 to TRBJ1-2; a possible D gene is TRBD1 (6 bases). From germline, CDR1 is SQVTM and CDR2 ANQGSEA. CDR3 length equals 13 residues. Trimming stripped 8 bases from V and 3 bases from J, with 16 bases between. CDR3 DNA sequence: TGCAGCTCGACGACAGGCTCGTACTATGGCTACACCTTC. Translation gives CSSTTGSYYGYTF.

The chain recombines TRBV12-3 or TRBV12-4 with TRBJ2-7; maybe TRBD1 (6 bases). The ends were cut back, 2 bases at V and 7 bases at J, with 15 bases in the middle. This CDR3 is built from 14 residues. CDR3 nucleotide sequence: TGTGCCAGCAGTTTATGGGACACGGGTCAAGAGCAGTACTTC. It specifies CASSLWDTGQEQYF.

Concerning this clonotype: A much larger clone differs by one base, so this may be a read error. The chain carries TRBV24-1 and TRBJ1-1; TRBD1 aligns across 8 bases. CDR3 size: 13 residues. Germline lookup yields CDR1 KGHDR and CDR2 SFDVKD. As DNA, the CDR3 is TGTGCCGCCAGACAGGGGCTGGGGACTGAAGCTTTCTTT. Translating it yields CAARQGLGTEAFF.

The chain carries TRBV6-5 and TRBJ2-2; D possibly matches TRBD1 or TRBD2 (5 bases each). The germline V gene has CDR1 MNHEY and CDR2 SVGAGI. V lost 5 bases and J 2 bases, leaving 30 bases between the germline ends. The CDR3 consists of 21 residues. Here the CDR3 reads CASSPFGGANLAFRNTGELFF. CDR3 nucleotides: TGTGCCAGCAGTCCCTTTGGGGGAGCAAACCTCGCTTTCCGAAACACCGGGGAGCTGTTTTTT.

This clonotype was detected a few times. CDR3 DNA sequence: TGTGCCAGCAGTTACTCGACAGGGGAGGGTGAGACCCAGTACTTC. As protein: CASSYSTGEGETQYF. The gene calls are TRBV6-5 and TRBJ2-5; D may be TRBD1 (8 bases). This CDR3 is 15 amino acids long. Germline CDR1 reads MNHEY; CDR2 reads SVGAGI. The germline V and J ends were trimmed by 0 bases and 5 bases, with 13 bases remaining between them.

The CDR3 nucleotides are TGTGCCACCAGCCCGGGGCAAGGAAGGACTGAAGCTTTCTTT. This sequence encodes CATSPGQGRTEAFF. This rearrangement joins TRBV24-1 to TRBJ1-1, with D possibly TRBD1 on 5 matching bases. This CDR3 is built from 14 residues. Trimming cost V 7 bases and J 5 bases, with 16 bases left between them. The germline V gene encodes CDR1 KGHDR and CDR2 SFDVKD.

The J gene is TRBJ1-3, the V gene TRBV6-5; D gene unclear. The CDR3 sequence is 15 residues long. The V end lost 5 bases, the J end lost 4 bases, and 15 bases lay between the germline ends. Per germline, CDR1 MNHEY and CDR2 SVGAGI. The DNA of the CDR3 is TGTGCCAGCAGTCCTTCGGGCCTATCGGGAAACACCATATATTTT. This gives the protein CASSPSGLSGNTIYF.

As regards this clonotype: Since a much larger clone is just one base distant, this may be a read error. The chain joins TRBV10-3 to TRBJ1-2, with D perhaps TRBD1 (6 bases). The V and J ends lost 4 bases and 6 bases respectively, with 12 bases between them. Germline V gives CDR1 ENHRY, CDR2 SYGVKD. CDR3 length: 13 amino acids. CDR3 coding DNA: TGTGCCATCAGTGGGACAGTTCGGAATGGCTACACCTTC. Protein: CAISGTVRNGYTF.

About this clonotype itself: Likely a read error: the CDR3 ends without its conserved phenylalanine or tryptophan. V is TRBV2 and J is TRBJ2-5; 7 bases are a match to TRBD1. The V gene end was trimmed by 1 base and the J gene end by 9 bases; junction bases not matched to a gene: 5. CDR3 size: 13 residues. Germline CDR1 is SNHLY and CDR2 is FYNNEI. This CDR3 is CASSEGTGRAQYL. In DNA form, the CDR3 reads TGTGCCAGCAGTGAAGGGACAGGAAGGGCCCAGTACCTC.

There are many counts of this clonotype. The CDR3 loop reads CSASQQGWDGYTF. The CDR3 bases are TGCAGTGCTAGTCAACAGGGCTGGGATGGCTACACCTTC. The gene calls are TRBV20-1 and TRBJ1-2; weak D call: TRBD1 (6 bases). V lost 3 bases and J 6 bases, leaving 14 bases between the germline ends. Per the germline V gene, CDR1 is DFQATT and CDR2 is SNEGSKA (reference sequence). This CDR3 has 13 amino acids.

The chain employs TRBV5-4 and TRBJ1-6, with 8 bases identical to TRBD1. There are 15 residues in the CDR3. Looked up from germline, CDR1 is SGHNT and CDR2 is YYREEE (reference sequence). The ends lost 4 bases at V and 8 bases at J; junction bases unmatched: 8. This CDR3 reads CASSTRTGNDSPLHF. DNA of the CDR3: TGTGCCAGCAGCACTAGGACAGGGAATGATTCACCCCTCCACTTT.

This chain uses TRBV7-2 with TRBJ1-1; the D gene is possibly TRBD1 (5 bases). The germline CDR1 and CDR2 sequences are SGHTA and FQGNSA. The CDR3 length is 15 residues. Trimming cost V 5 bases and J 3 bases, with 16 bases left between them. The CDR3 region has the DNA TGTGCCAGCAGCACGGACACCCTCAGCTACACTGAAGCTTTCTTT. Translated: CASSTDTLSYTEAFF.

This clonotype has a count of ten or more. The chain is built from TRBV4-3 and TRBJ1-6, with 10 bases identical to TRBD1. J was trimmed by 10 bases and V by 4 bases; bases with no gene match: 16. The CDR3 is made up of 18 amino acids. From germline, CDR1 is LGHNA and CDR2 YSLEER. The CDR3 bases are TGCGCCAGCAGCCGCTTCACGGGACAGGGGATTTCGGAATCACCCCTCCACTTT. Amino acid sequence: CASSRFTGQGISESPLHF.

The chain combines TRBV10-3 with TRBJ2-7, with 9 bases matching TRBD1. The V gene's germline CDR1 is ENHRY and CDR2 SYGVKD. With 3 bases clipped from V and 3 bases from J, the junction kept 9 bases outside the gene matches. The CDR3 extends over 16 amino acids. The DNA of the CDR3 is TGTGCCATCAGTGACCCCGGGACAGGGTCGAACTACGAGCAGTACTTC. It codes for CAISDPGTGSNYEQYF.

As to this clonotype: Since a much larger clone is just one base distant, this may be a read error. The CDR3 DNA reads as TGTGCCGGCAGCCTGGACAGAAGCACTGAAGCTTTCTTT. This sequence encodes CAGSLDRSTEAFF. The chain combines TRBV13 with TRBJ1-1, with D perhaps TRBD1 (6 bases). The CDR3 runs to 13 residues. Germline lookup yields CDR1 PRHDT and CDR2 FYEKMQ (reference sequence).

This clonotype has ten or more counts. A read error may produce the germline difference seen at one junction end. This chain uses TRBV7-7 with TRBJ2-2, with 8 bases fitting TRBD1. The CDR3 runs 15 residues. CDR1 and CDR2 (germline): SSHAT, FNYEAQ (reference sequence). The CDR3 DNA sequence: TGTGCTAGCAGCACGGGACAGGCGAACACCGGGGAGCTGTTTTTT. Its protein is CASSTGQANTGELFF.

Remarks on this clonotype: One base away lies a much larger clone, so this may be a sequencing read error. The rearrangement uses TRBV19 and TRBJ1-1; no clear D. The CDR3 extends over 13 amino acids. The germline V and J ends were trimmed by 10 bases and 6 bases, with 18 bases remaining between them. Germline loops: CDR1 LNHDA, CDR2 SQIVND (reference sequence). CDR3 nucleotides: TGTGCCACTAGGCCCGAAGTACGCGCTGAAGCTTTCTTT. Its translation is CATRPEVRAEAFF.

This clonotype was seen ten or more times. The chain joins TRBV6-5 to TRBJ1-2; D may be TRBD1 (5 bases). V was shortened by 6 bases and J by 2 bases, with 10 bases between the two germline ends. CDR1 is MNHEY, CDR2 SVGAGI, per germline. The CDR3 runs 13 residues. The CDR3 coding sequence is TGTGCCAGCAGCTCGCGGGACAACTATGGCTACACCTTC. It translates to CASSSRDNYGYTF.

This clonotype was counted only a few times. The rearrangement links TRBV14 to TRBJ1-6; TRBD1 is a possible D gene (6 bases). This CDR3 contains 14 residues. V gave up 4 bases and J gave up 10 bases, with 14 bases separating them. The germline V gene encodes CDR1 SGHDN and CDR2 FVKESK. CDR3 loop: CASSLTGSKSPLHF. CDR3 nucleotides: TGTGCCAGCAGCCTGACAGGTTCGAAATCACCCCTCCACTTT.

This clonotype was recorded a few times. The chain carries TRBV9 and TRBJ1-1; D is uncertain. V lost 0 bases and J lost 5, with 11 bases in between. The CDR3 totals 14 residues. Per germline, CDR1 SGDLS and CDR2 YYNGEE. The CDR3 coding sequence is TGTGCCAGCAGCGTAGGATGGGCAACGACTGAAGCTTTCTTT. Its translation is CASSVGWATTEAFF.

Of note for this clonotype: A read error may explain this, as a much larger clone is one base away. The CDR3 region is CASRGTERTRQCF. CDR3 DNA: TGTGCCAGCAGGGGGACAGAGAGGACTCGGCAGTGCTTC. This chain links TRBV6-1 with TRBJ2-7; 7 bases match TRBD1. The V gene's germline CDR1 is MNHNS and CDR2 SASEGT. There are 13 residues in the CDR3.

V and J are TRBV19 and TRBJ1-2; weak D call: TRBD1 (6 bases). The germline V and J ends were trimmed by 6 bases and 3 bases, with 14 bases remaining between them. The CDR3 length is 14 residues. The germline gives CDR1 LNHDA, CDR2 SQIVND (reference sequence). CDR3 amino acids: CASRTGTRDYGYTF. DNA of the CDR3: TGTGCCAGTAGAACCGGGACAAGAGACTATGGCTACACCTTC.

This clonotype has just a few counts. The V gene is TRBV13, the J gene TRBJ2-5, with 7 bases fitting TRBD1. CDR1 and CDR2 (germline): PRHDT, FYEKMQ (reference sequence). The V gene end was trimmed by 5 bases and the J gene end by 2 bases; junction bases not matched to a gene: 11. The length of the CDR3 is 16 residues. CDR3 in amino acids: CASSPWGQTRQETQYF. The CDR3 nucleotides read TGTGCCAGCAGCCCATGGGGACAGACAAGACAAGAGACCCAGTACTTC.

This clonotype was detected ten times or more. The chain is built from TRBV7-2 and TRBJ1-3, with TRBD1 identical over 8 bases. Trimming removed 5 bases from V and 11 bases from J; junction bases left unmatched: 2. The germline CDR1 and CDR2 sequences are SGHTA and FQGNSA. This CDR3 is built from 11 residues. CDR3 nucleotide sequence: TGTGCCAGCAGCCGGACAGGGCCCATATATTTT. Its translation: CASSRTGPIYF. Filled out from reference TRBV7-2 and TRBJ1-3, the complete variable domain reads GAGVSQSPSNKVTEKGKDVELRCDPISGHTALYWYRQSLGQGLEFLIYFQGNSAPDKSGLPSDRFSAERTGGSVSTLTIQRTQQEDSAVYLCASSRTGPIYFGEGSWLTVV.

This clonotype was seen just once. Given a much more abundant clone one base away, this may be a read error. The J gene is TRBJ2-7, the V gene TRBV6-1; no clear D. This CDR3 comprises 13 residues. CDR1 is MNHNS and CDR2 is SASEGT in the germline V gene. The CDR3: CASSVDNAYGQYF. As DNA, the CDR3 is TGTGCCAGCAGCGTAGATAACGCCTACGGGCAGTACTTC.

The V gene is TRBV6-6, the J gene TRBJ1-2; 8 bases are shared with TRBD1. The germline V gene encodes CDR1 MNHNY and CDR2 SVGAGI (reference sequence). The trim removed 4 bases at V and 10 bases at J, leaving 5 bases unmatched. This CDR3 has 12 residues. The CDR3 DNA reads TGTGCCAGCAGTTCAAGGACAGGGCCCTACACCTTC. It yields the protein CASSSRTGPYTF.